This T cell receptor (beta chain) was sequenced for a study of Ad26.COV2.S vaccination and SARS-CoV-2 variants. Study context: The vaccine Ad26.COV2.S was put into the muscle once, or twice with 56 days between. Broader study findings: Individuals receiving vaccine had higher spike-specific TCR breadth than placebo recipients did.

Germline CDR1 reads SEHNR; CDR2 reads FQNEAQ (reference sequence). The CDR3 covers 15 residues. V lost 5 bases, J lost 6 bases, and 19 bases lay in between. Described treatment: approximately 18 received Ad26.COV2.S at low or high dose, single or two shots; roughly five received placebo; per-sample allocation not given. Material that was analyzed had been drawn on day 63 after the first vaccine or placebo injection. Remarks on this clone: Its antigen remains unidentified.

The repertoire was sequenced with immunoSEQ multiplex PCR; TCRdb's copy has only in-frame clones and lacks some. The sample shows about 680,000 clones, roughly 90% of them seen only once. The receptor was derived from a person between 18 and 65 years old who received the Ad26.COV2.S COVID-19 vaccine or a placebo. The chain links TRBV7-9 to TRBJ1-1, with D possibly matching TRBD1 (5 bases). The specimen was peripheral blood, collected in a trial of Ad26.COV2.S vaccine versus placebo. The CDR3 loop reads CASSGGVSYDPEAFF. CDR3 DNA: TGTGCCAGCAGCGGGGGTGTCAGCTACGACCCTGAAGCTTTCTTT.